The T cell receptor beta chain described here comes from a study of blood T cells in healthy people across ages. Total RNA was isolated from each sample in quantities of at least 5.5 micrograms. A J-beta primer mix and a sample-barcoded 5' primer were used in a second PCR of about 7 to 12 cycles. TCRdb re-derived calls from the 5' RACE reads in MiXCR, one entry per CDR3 protein. The sample yields about 650,000 distinct CDR3 sequences, around 52% seen once. Trimming shortened V by 0 bases and J by 2 bases, and 12 bases separated the two germline ends. The CDR3 loop spans 15 amino acids. Germline V gives CDR1 DFQATT, CDR2 SNEGSKA (reference sequence).

Sequencing was done on a sample of blood. The chain recombines TRBV20-1 with TRBJ2-3, with D maybe TRBD2 (6 bases). This clonotype was obtained from a woman older than 75 in good health. The DNA of the CDR3 is TGCAGTGCTAGAGATGTGGGACTGTACACAGATACGCAGTATTTT. It translates to CSARDVGLYTDTQYF.